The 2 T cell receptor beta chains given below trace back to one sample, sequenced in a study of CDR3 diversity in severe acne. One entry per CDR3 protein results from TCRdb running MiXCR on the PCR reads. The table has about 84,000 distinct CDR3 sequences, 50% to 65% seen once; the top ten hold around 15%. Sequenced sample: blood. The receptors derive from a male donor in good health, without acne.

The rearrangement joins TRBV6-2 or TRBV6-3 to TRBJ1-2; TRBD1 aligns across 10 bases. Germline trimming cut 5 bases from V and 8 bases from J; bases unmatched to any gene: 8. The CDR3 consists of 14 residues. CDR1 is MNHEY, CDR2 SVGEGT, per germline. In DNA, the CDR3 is TGTGCCAGCAGTCAGACAGGGGGCGGATACGGCTACACCTTC. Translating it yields CASSQTGGGYGYTF.

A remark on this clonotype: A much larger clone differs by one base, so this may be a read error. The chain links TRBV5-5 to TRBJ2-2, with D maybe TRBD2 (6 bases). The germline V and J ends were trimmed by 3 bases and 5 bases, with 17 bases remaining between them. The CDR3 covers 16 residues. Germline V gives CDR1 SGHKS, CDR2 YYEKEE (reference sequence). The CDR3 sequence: CASSSGTGIGTGELFF. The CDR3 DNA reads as TGTGCCAGCAGCTCCGGGACTGGAATTGGAACCGGGGAGCTGTTTTTT.